This entry lists 10 T cell receptor beta chains sequenced from one sample in a study of blood T cell repertoires in COVID-19. Clones were read by immunoSEQ multiplex PCR, and TCRdb kept only the in-frame ones, dropping some. The sample includes 60,000 to 85,000 clones, roughly four fifths seen only once; the top ten take over 30%. The sequenced sample consisted of peripheral blood. The receptors originated from a man between 65 and 85 years old with acute or convalescent COVID-19.

This clone is a singleton in its sample. The chain is built from TRBV5-1 and TRBJ2-3; D unresolved. V lost 0 bases and J 0 bases, leaving 8 bases between the germline ends. This CDR3 comprises 15 residues. Germline V gene sequence: CDR1 SGHRS, CDR2 YFSETQ. CDR3 sequence: CASSLVPYSTDTQYF. The CDR3, as DNA: TGCGCCAGCAGCTTGGTTCCCTACAGCACAGATACGCAGTATTTT.

The chain uses TRBV24-1 and TRBJ2-5; the D gene is possibly TRBD1 (6 bases). The length of the CDR3 is 15 residues. Trimming stripped 4 bases from V and 3 bases from J, with 14 bases between. In germline, CDR1 is KGHDR, CDR2 SFDVKD. This chain's CDR3 is CATSEPGTPEETQYF. For the CDR3, the DNA is TGTGCCACCAGTGAGCCCGGGACACCCGAAGAGACCCAGTACTTC.

The J gene is TRBJ1-1, the V gene TRBV6-2 or TRBV6-3; a weak D match, TRBD1 (5 bases). The germline gives CDR1 MNHEY, CDR2 SVGEGT. The CDR3 extends over 16 amino acids. Trimming left V 2 bases short and J 5 bases short, with 18 bases between. CDR3 in DNA: TGTGCCAGCAGTTACGCTGGGGCCGGGCGAGGTACTGAAGCTTTCTTT. It yields the protein CASSYAGAGRGTEAFF.

The CDR3 protein is CASRAPGTGGKQYF. Here the CDR3 DNA reads TGTGCCAGCAGGGCCCCTGGGACAGGGGGGAAGCAGTACTTC. The chain recombines TRBV6-5 with TRBJ2-7; 11 bases agree with TRBD1. This CDR3 is 14 amino acids long. Germline V gene data show CDR1 as MNHEY and CDR2 as SVGAGI. J gave up 8 bases and V 6 bases, and 9 bases lay outside the gene matches.

The V and J genes are TRBV7-9 and TRBJ2-7; D gene unclear. CDR3 size: 14 residues. In germline, CDR1 is SEHNR, CDR2 FQNEAQ (reference sequence). With 5 bases removed from V and 2 bases from J, the gap between germline ends came to 13 bases. In DNA form, the CDR3 reads TGTGCCAGCAGCCCTCTCAGCGTCACCTACGAGCAGTACTTC. This codes for CASSPLSVTYEQYF.

The chain employs TRBV18 and TRBJ2-5; D possibly corresponds to TRBD1 (6 bases). V lost 2 bases, J lost 1 base, and 11 bases lay in between. Germline V gene data show CDR1 as KGHSH and CDR2 as LQKENI. The CDR3 runs 15 residues. The CDR3 sequence is CASSPVRTAQETQYF. The DNA of the CDR3 is TGTGCCAGCTCACCAGTAAGGACAGCCCAAGAGACCCAGTACTTC.

This chain joins TRBV4-1 and TRBJ2-4, with TRBD1 matching over 10 bases. Losses at the gene ends were 1 base for V and 2 bases for J; bases not matched to a gene: 5. Germline assignment: CDR1 MGHRA and CDR2 YSYEKL. The CDR3 loop spans 17 amino acids. The CDR3 sequence: CASSQGLTGGSKNIQYF. CDR3 DNA sequence: TGCGCCAGCAGCCAAGGGTTGACAGGGGGCTCCAAAAACATTCAGTACTTC.

The chain employs TRBV6-5 and TRBJ1-1; tentatively, D is TRBD1 (6 bases). The germline CDR1 and CDR2 sequences are MNHEY and SVGAGI. With 5 bases removed from V and 4 bases from J, the gap between germline ends came to 17 bases. This CDR3 has 15 residues. The CDR3 sequence: CASSPQGFRSTEAFF. In nucleotides, the CDR3 is TGTGCCAGCAGTCCTCAGGGGTTCAGAAGCACTGAAGCTTTCTTT.

The chain uses TRBV3-1 (or the pseudogene TRBV3-2) and TRBJ2-7, with 8 positions matching TRBD2. The CDR3 runs to 15 residues. Germline CDR1 reads LGHDT; CDR2 reads YNNKEL (reference sequence). The junction had 4 bases not matched to a gene; V was cut back by 1 base and J by 2 bases. CDR3 nucleotides: TGTGCCAGCAGCCAAGCGTTTAGCGGGACCTACGAGCAGTACTTC. It translates to CASSQAFSGTYEQYF.

The chain couples TRBV12-3 or TRBV12-4 to TRBJ1-2; TRBD1 aligns across 8 bases. This CDR3 is built from 12 residues. The V and J ends lost 5 bases and 8 bases, in that order; junction bases with no gene match: 4. The CDR3 nucleotides are TGTGCCAGCAGTAAAGGACAGGGAGGCTACACCTTC. Protein: CASSKGQGGYTF.